Here is one T cell receptor (beta chain) with its context. Its specificity is unknown. Sequencing was performed with immunoSEQ multiplex PCR; in TCRdb, only in-frame clones are kept and a portion is missing. The table has fewer than 100,000 clones, about 85% seen once. The sample originates from a study of PD-1 blockade in mismatch repair-deficient tumors. Study-level points and caveats: Tumor-resident clones, often absent from pretreatment blood, expanded after pembrolizumab and then contracted.

TCRs were sequenced from a few patients responding to pembrolizumab. Germline-derived CDR1 and CDR2 are MNHNS and SASEGT. V dropped 1 base and J dropped 7 bases, with 10 bases sitting between them. This CDR3 region has 13 residues. This chain uses TRBV6-1 with TRBJ1-1; perhaps TRBD1 as D (6 bases). This clonotype was obtained from an adult with mismatch repair-deficient cancer. The sample here was peripheral blood, taken 12 weeks after starting pembrolizumab. The CDR3: CASSEEQGLEAFF. In DNA form, the CDR3 reads TGTGCCAGCAGTGAAGAACAGGGTCTTGAAGCTTTCTTT.